A selection of T cell receptor beta chains follows, all from one sample in a study of a mutant IDH1 vaccine in newly diagnosed glioma. TCRdb's copy holds only in-frame clones and misses some; the assay was immunoSEQ multiplex PCR. The sample includes about 55,000 clones, over 70% seen only once; the top ten take under 8%. These receptors have no identified antigens. The sequencing used PBMCs, collected from a glioma patient whose treatment included an IDH1 peptide vaccine. The receptor set was obtained from a man aged 35 to 55 with glioma. Each CDR3 is given with its conserved first and last residue. The order of the fields is clone size, D gene, V gene, J gene, CDR3 protein, CDR3 DNA. D genes are given only for firm matches. Some rows have no size entry. The others give once, few or many, or a class for an expanded clone.

once	-	TRBV4-1	TRBJ2-5	CASSQAGGLAEETQYF	TGCGCCAGCAGCCAAGCGGGGGGCCTGGCAGAAGAGACCCAGTACTTC
once	-	TRBV6-6	TRBJ1-1	CASSYAGRSTEAFF	TGTGCCAGCAGTTACGCAGGGCGGAGCACTGAAGCTTTCTTT
-	-	TRBV2	TRBJ2-7	CASSELVEQYF	TGTGCCAGCAGTGAACTGGTCGAGCAGTACTTC
-	-	TRBV5-1	TRBJ1-2	CASSLGSIGLNYGYTF	TGCGCCAGCAGCTTGGGGTCAATAGGGCTTAACTATGGCTACACCTTC
-	TRBD2	TRBV29-1	TRBJ2-5	CSVEDMTSSKTQYF	TGCAGCGTTGAAGACATGACTAGCTCCAAGACCCAGTACTTC
-	TRBD2	TRBV5-1	TRBJ2-1	CASSLRLAGASSYNEQFF	TGCGCCAGCAGCTTGCGACTAGCGGGGGCCTCTTCCTACAATGAGCAGTTCTTC
-	-	TRBV6-6	TRBJ2-7	CASSYSTEQYF	TGTGCCAGCAGTTACTCCACCGAGCAGTACTTC
-	-	TRBV30	TRBJ1-1	CAWSFGSGLAFF	TGTGCCTGGAGTTTTGGGTCAGGGTTAGCTTTCTTT
-	TRBD2	TRBV5-1	TRBJ2-1	CASSLDFGLAGPEQFF	TGCGCCAGCAGCTTGGATTTTGGGCTAGCGGGGCCTGAGCAGTTCTTC
-	-	TRBV7-9	TRBJ1-2	CASSLGDLGTRSGYTF	TGTGCCAGCAGCTTAGGGGATTTAGGGACGCGAAGCGGCTACACCTTC
-	-	TRBV2	TRBJ2-3	CASSDFRDSTDTQYF	TGTGCCAGCAGTGATTTTAGAGATAGCACAGATACGCAGTATTTT
-	-	TRBV6-1	TRBJ2-7	CASSEAARVPGEQYF	TGTGCCAGCAGTGAAGCGGCGCGGGTCCCGGGGGAGCAGTACTTC
-	-	TRBV18	TRBJ1-1	CASSLQSMNTEAFF	TGTGCCAGCTCACTGCAGAGTATGAACACTGAAGCTTTCTTT
-	-	TRBV7-2	TRBJ1-1	CASSSPTGTVNTEAFF	TGTGCCAGCAGCTCTCCCACCGGGACGGTGAACACTGAAGCTTTCTTT
-	-	TRBV27	TRBJ2-7	CASMNEYEQYF	TGTGCCAGCATGAACGAGTACGAGCAGTACTTC